The 12 T cell receptor beta chains presented below share a single source sample, sequenced in a study of shared clonotypes between healthy human individuals (dated by TCRdb to 2018 to 2021). Libraries were prepared through the immunoSEQ multiplex PCR assay. TCRdb stores this immuneACCESS table with in-frame sequences only. Part of the clones is absent; in the studies checked, under half of the shortfall reflects unresolved V genes, and no reason is known for the rest. In this sample the table shows around 940,000 clones, approximately 80% of which occur a single time. About 1.5% of the sample rests with the top ten. Sequences were obtained from memory CD4+ T cells sorted from blood. The cell subset or site label, as the study defines it: CD45RA-negative fraction. The receptors were sampled from a man younger than 35 in good health.

The V call is TRBV2, the J call TRBJ2-1, with D unclear. V lost 8 bases and J lost 10, with 9 bases in between. CDR1 is SNHLY, CDR2 FYNNEI, per germline. The CDR3 runs to 10 residues. CDR3 coding DNA: TGTGCCAGCGGATTAGCCGAGCAGTTCTTC. Protein: CASGLAEQFF.

The table lists this clone with a count of one. Given a far larger clone just one base away, this is likely a sequencing read error. J is TRBJ1-1 and V is TRBV5-8; 10 bases agree with TRBD1. Trimming cost V 4 bases and J 4 bases; bases outside gene matches: 7. Germline CDR1 reads SGHTS; CDR2 reads YDEGEE. The CDR3 spans 15 residues. CDR3 region: CASSGRQGAGTEAFF. The CDR3 region has the DNA TGTGCCAGCAGCGGGAGACAGGGGGCAGGCACTGAAGCTTTCTTT. Filled out from reference TRBV5-8 and TRBJ1-1, the complete variable domain reads EAGVTQSPTHLIKTRGQQATLRCSPISGHTSVYWYQQALGLGLQFLLWYDEGEERNRGNFPPRFSGRQFPNYSSELNVNALELEDSALYLCASSGRQGAGTEAFFGQGTRLTVV.

The chain employs TRBV30 and TRBJ2-1; no firm D call. The CDR3 spans 15 residues. V lost 4 bases and J 7 bases, leaving 20 bases between the germline ends. Germline V lookup: CDR1 GTSNPN, CDR2 SVGIG (reference sequence). The CDR3 region is CAWMIGPGLFNEQFF. CDR3 DNA sequence: TGTGCCTGGATGATTGGACCCGGGCTTTTTAATGAGCAGTTCTTC. Full variable domain (outside the CDR3, taken from reference TRBV30 and TRBJ2-1): SQTIHQWPATLVQPVGSPLSLECTVEGTSNPNLYWYRQAAGRGLQLLFYSVGIGQISSEVPQNLSASRPQDRQFILSSKKLLLSDSGFYLCAWMIGPGLFNEQFFGPGTRLTVL.

This clone has only one observation. This chain uses TRBV5-1 with TRBJ2-7; TRBD1 might be the D (6 bases). The CDR3 loop spans 13 amino acids. Between the trimmed V and J ends, which lost 3 bases and 2 bases, there was a span of 9 bases. Germline CDR1 SGHRS, CDR2 YFSETQ. Here the CDR3 DNA reads TGCGCCAGCAGCTACACAGGGACCTACGAGCAGTACTTC. Translated: CASSYTGTYEQYF.

V gene TRBV28 combines with J gene TRBJ1-2; possibly TRBD1 for D (6 bases). Germline loops: CDR1 MDHEN, CDR2 SYDVKM. The CDR3 is made up of 13 amino acids. V lost 6 bases and J 6 bases, leaving 14 bases between the germline ends. CDR3 sequence reads: CASRTGRPNGYTF. CDR3 nucleotides: TGTGCCAGCAGGACAGGACGACCTAATGGCTACACCTTC.

V usage is TRBV29-1 and J usage is TRBJ2-7; D assignment may be TRBD1 or TRBD2 (5 bases each). From germline, CDR1 is SQVTM and CDR2 ANQGSEA. The CDR3 runs 12 residues. V shed 6 bases and J shed 3 bases, with 12 bases lying between them. CDR3: CSVTGLLYEQYF. The CDR3 DNA is TGCAGCGTCACAGGACTCCTCTACGAGCAGTACTTC.

This clone was counted a few times. This sequence joins TRBV19 and TRBJ1-5; 10 bases are a match to TRBD1. Looked up from germline, CDR1 is LNHDA and CDR2 is SQIVND (reference sequence). CDR3 size: 16 residues. V shed 3 bases and J 5 bases; nucleotides not matched to a gene: 7. The CDR3 nucleotides read TGTGCCAGTAGTATCCTCTATGGACAGGGGGATCAGCCCCAGCATTTT. It encodes CASSILYGQGDQPQHF.

A single count supports this clone. The gene calls are TRBV10-3 and TRBJ1-1; D gene unclear. V dropped 3 bases and J dropped 2 bases, with 13 bases sitting between them. The germline gives CDR1 ENHRY, CDR2 SYGVKD. The CDR3 runs 15 residues. The CDR3 reads CAISDLGNPNTEAFF. In nucleotides, the CDR3 is TGTGCCATCAGTGACCTAGGGAACCCTAACACTGAAGCTTTCTTT.

This clone was counted only a few times. The chain has TRBV10-3 and TRBJ2-5; 8 nucleotides align to TRBD2. CDR3 length: 13 amino acids. The V gene's germline CDR1 is ENHRY and CDR2 SYGVKD. Unmatched junction bases numbered 2, after V lost 6 bases and J lost 2 bases. Here the CDR3 DNA reads TGTGCCATCAGCAGCGGGGGACAAGAGACCCAGTACTTC. Translated, it gives CAISSGGQETQYF.

This clone has a handful of counts. This sequence joins TRBV19 and TRBJ1-5; D unresolved. V was pared by 3 bases and J by 5 bases, with 14 bases between. The CDR3 spans 15 residues. Germline V CDR1 and CDR2: LNHDA, SQIVND (reference sequence). The CDR3 DNA reads as TGTGCCAGTAGTATTCATCGGGGTCAAGATCAGCCCCAGCATTTT. Translated, it gives CASSIHRGQDQPQHF. Using reference TRBV19 and TRBJ1-5 for the parts outside the CDR3, the full variable domain is DGGITQSPKYLFRKEGQNVTLSCEQNLNHDAMYWYRQDPGQGLRLIYYSQIVNDFQKGDIAEGYSVSREKKESFPLTVTSAQKNPTAFYLCASSIHRGQDQPQHFGDGTRLSIL.

The count of this clone is one. The V call is TRBV7-8, the J call TRBJ1-5; the match to TRBD1 covers 8 bases. The CDR3 is 16 amino acids. Germline V gives CDR1 SGHVS, CDR2 FQNEAQ. The ends lost 4 bases at V and 2 bases at J; junction bases unmatched: 7. CDR3 bases: TGTGCCAGCAGCTCCCGGGACAGGCTAGGCAATCAGCCCCAGCATTTT. Protein product: CASSSRDRLGNQPQHF.

There are a few counts of this clone. V usage is TRBV5-6 and J usage is TRBJ1-3; D is ambiguous. The CDR3 has 12 amino acids. V lost 5 bases to trimming and J lost 1 base, with 4 bases between them. Germline CDR1 is SGHDT and CDR2 is YYEEEE. This CDR3 reads CASRSSGNTIYF. In nucleotides, the CDR3 is TGTGCCAGCAGAAGTTCTGGAAACACCATATATTTT.